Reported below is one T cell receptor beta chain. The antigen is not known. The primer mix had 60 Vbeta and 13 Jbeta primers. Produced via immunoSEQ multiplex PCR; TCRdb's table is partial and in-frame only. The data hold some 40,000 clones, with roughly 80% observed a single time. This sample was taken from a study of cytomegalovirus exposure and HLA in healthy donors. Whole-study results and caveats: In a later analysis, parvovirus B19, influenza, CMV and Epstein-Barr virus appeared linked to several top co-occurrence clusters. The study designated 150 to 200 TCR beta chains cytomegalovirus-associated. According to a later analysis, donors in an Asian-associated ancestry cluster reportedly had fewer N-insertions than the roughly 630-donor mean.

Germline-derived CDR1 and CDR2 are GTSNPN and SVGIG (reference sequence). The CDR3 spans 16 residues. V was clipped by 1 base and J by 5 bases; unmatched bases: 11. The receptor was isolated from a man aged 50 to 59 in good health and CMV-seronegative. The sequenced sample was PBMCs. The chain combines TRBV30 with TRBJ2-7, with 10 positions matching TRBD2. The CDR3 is CAWSAFLGLAIHEQYF. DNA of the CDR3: TGTGCCTGGAGTGCCTTTCTGGGACTAGCGATCCACGAGCAGTACTTC.